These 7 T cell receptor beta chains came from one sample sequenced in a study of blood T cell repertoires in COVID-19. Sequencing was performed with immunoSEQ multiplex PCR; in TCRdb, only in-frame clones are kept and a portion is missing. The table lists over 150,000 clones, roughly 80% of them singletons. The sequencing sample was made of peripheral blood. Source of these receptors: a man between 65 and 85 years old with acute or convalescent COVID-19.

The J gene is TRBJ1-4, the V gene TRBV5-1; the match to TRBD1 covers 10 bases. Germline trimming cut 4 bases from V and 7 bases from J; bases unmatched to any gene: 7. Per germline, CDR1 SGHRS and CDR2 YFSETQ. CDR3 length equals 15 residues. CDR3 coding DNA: TGCGCCAGCAGCCGGGGGACAGGGGCAGGTGAAAAACTGTTTTTT. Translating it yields CASSRGTGAGEKLFF.

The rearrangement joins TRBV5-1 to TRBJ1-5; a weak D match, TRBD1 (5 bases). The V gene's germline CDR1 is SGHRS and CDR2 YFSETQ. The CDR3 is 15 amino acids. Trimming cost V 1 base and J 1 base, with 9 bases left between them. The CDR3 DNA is TGCGCCAGCAGCTTGAGTACAGGCAGCAATCAGCCCCAGCATTTT. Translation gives CASSLSTGSNQPQHF.

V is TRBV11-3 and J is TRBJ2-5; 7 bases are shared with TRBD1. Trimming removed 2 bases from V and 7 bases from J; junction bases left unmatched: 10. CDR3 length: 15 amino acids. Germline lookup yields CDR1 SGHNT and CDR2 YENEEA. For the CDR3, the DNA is TGTGCCAGCAGCTTATACACCGGGACAGAAGGGACCCAGTACTTC. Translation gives CASSLYTGTEGTQYF. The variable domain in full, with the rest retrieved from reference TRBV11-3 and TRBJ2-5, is EAGVVQSPRYKIIEKKQPVAFWCNPISGHNTLYWYLQNLGQGPELLIRYENEEAVDDSQLPKDRFSAERLKGVDSTLKIQPAELGDSAVYLCASSLYTGTEGTQYFGPGTRLLVL.

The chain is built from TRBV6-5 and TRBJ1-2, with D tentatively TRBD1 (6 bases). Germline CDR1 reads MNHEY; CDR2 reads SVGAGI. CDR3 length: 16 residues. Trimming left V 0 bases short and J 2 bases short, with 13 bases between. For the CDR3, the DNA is TGTGCCAGCAGTTACTCACTTAACACAGGGAACTATGGCTACACCTTC. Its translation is CASSYSLNTGNYGYTF.

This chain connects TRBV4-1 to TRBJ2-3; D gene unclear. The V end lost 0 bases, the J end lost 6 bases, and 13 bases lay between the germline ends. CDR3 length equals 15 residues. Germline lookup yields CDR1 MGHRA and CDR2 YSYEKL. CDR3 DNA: TGCGCCAGCAGCCAAGATCGACTTTCTTTGGATACGCAGTATTTT. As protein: CASSQDRLSLDTQYF.

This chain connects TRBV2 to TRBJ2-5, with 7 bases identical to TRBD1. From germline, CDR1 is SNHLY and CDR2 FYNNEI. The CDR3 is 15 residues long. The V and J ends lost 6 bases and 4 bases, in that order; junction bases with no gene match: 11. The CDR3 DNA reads TGTGCCAGCAGCAAGGACCTGACAGGGTTAGAGACCCAGTACTTC. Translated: CASSKDLTGLETQYF.

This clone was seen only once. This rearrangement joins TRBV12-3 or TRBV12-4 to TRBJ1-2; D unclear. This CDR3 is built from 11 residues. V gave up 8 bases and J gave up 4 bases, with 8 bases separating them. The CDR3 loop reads CASGEGYGYTF. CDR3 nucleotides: TGTGCCAGCGGCGAGGGCTATGGCTACACCTTC.